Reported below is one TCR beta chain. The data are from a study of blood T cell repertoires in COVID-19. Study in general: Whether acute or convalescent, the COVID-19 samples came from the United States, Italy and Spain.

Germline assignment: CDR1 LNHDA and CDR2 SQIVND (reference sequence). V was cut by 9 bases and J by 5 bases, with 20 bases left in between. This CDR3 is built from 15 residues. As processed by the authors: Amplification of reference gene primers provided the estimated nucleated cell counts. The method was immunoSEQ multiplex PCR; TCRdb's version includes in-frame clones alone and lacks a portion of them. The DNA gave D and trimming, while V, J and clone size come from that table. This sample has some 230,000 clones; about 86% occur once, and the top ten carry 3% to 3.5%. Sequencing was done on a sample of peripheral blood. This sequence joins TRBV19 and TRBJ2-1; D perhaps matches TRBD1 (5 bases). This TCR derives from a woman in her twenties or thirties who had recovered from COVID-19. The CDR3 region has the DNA TGTGCCAGCTCTCGACAGAGGTCTGAGAACAATGAGCAGTTCTTC. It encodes CASSRQRSENNEQFF. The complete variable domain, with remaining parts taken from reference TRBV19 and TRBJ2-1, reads DGGITQSPKYLFRKEGQNVTLSCEQNLNHDAMYWYRQDPGQGLRLIYYSQIVNDFQKGDIAEGYSVSREKKESFPLTVTSAQKNPTAFYLCASSRQRSENNEQFFGPGTRLTVL.